Below are 31 T cell receptor beta chains sequenced from a single sample in a study of cytomegalovirus exposure and HLA in healthy donors. In the PCR, 60 Vbeta and 13 Jbeta primers were used. The protocol was immunoSEQ multiplex PCR, while the TCRdb copy is restricted to in-frame clones and leaves out a portion. This sample has fewer than 200,000 clones, with more than 65% found just once. The material sequenced was PBMCs. Receptors originate from a woman between 40 and 50 years old in good health and CMV-seropositive.

This clone was counted once. Relative to the germline gene, one junction end is altered; a read error may explain this. J is TRBJ2-3 and V is TRBV5-1; D is perhaps TRBD2 (5 bases). This CDR3 has 14 amino acids. CDR1 and CDR2 (germline): SGHRS, YFSETQ. The CDR3 nucleotides read TGCGTCAGCAGCCTCCGAGCGGTCACAGATACGCAGTATTTT. It yields the protein CVSSLRAVTDTQYF. The whole variable domain, filled in from reference TRBV5-1 and TRBJ2-3, reads KAGVTQTPRYLIKTRGQQVTLSCSPISGHRSVSWYQQTPGQGLQFLFEYFSETQRNKGNFPGRFSGRQFSNSRSEMNVSTLELGDSALYLCVSSLRAVTDTQYFGPGTRLTVL.

The chain joins TRBV14 to TRBJ2-1, with 12 bases aligning to TRBD2. The germline CDR1 and CDR2 sequences are SGHDN and FVKESK. V trimming: 4 bases; J trimming: 9 bases; junction bases outside the gene matches: 10. This CDR3 contains 16 residues. The CDR3 region has the DNA TGTGCCAGCAGCCCGACCCTAGCGGGGGGGTCCCCTGAGCAGTTCTTC. Protein: CASSPTLAGGSPEQFF.

V gene TRBV6-5 combines with J gene TRBJ2-7; no clear D. V was clipped by 0 bases and J by 2 bases, with 8 bases between them. Germline V gives CDR1 MNHEY, CDR2 SVGAGI. The CDR3 is 14 amino acids. CDR3 loop: CASSYSGAAYEQYF. In DNA, the CDR3 is TGTGCCAGCAGTTACTCGGGCGCCGCCTACGAGCAGTACTTC.

This clone was seen a few times. The V and J genes are TRBV7-2 and TRBJ1-1; a possible D gene is TRBD1 (5 bases). The CDR3 contains 13 residues. Germline CDR1 reads SGHTA; CDR2 reads FQGNSA. V lost 5 bases and J 4 bases, leaving 11 bases between the germline ends. CDR3 nucleotide sequence: TGTGCCAGCAGCCCCGACAGTGGCACTGAAGCTTTCTTT. This gives the protein CASSPDSGTEAFF.

This clone has more than one count but fewer than ten. The rearrangement joins TRBV29-1 to TRBJ1-1; no clear D gene. From germline, CDR1 is SQVTM and CDR2 ANQGSEA. V gave up 7 bases and J gave up 1 base, with 10 bases separating them. CDR3 length equals 12 residues. CDR3 in amino acids: CSAQSRNTEAFF. The CDR3 DNA follows: TGCAGCGCCCAGTCCAGGAACACTGAAGCTTTCTTT.

V is TRBV5-1 and J is TRBJ1-5; 7 nucleotides agree with TRBD1. In germline, CDR1 is SGHRS, CDR2 YFSETQ. Unmatched junction bases numbered 7, after V lost 4 bases and J lost 0 bases. The CDR3 loop spans 16 amino acids. This CDR3 is CASSPGTVYSNQPQHF. CDR3 in DNA: TGCGCCAGCAGCCCGGGGACAGTATATAGCAATCAGCCCCAGCATTTT.

The chain combines TRBV4-3 with TRBJ2-7, with 8 bases identical to TRBD2. With 0 bases clipped from V and 0 bases from J, the junction kept 7 bases outside the gene matches. This CDR3 contains 17 residues. CDR1 LGHNA and CDR2 YSLEER come from the germline V gene. As DNA, the CDR3 is TGCGCCAGCAGCCAAGATGTTAGCGGGGAACACTCCTACGAGCAGTACTTC. Translating it yields CASSQDVSGEHSYEQYF.

V gene TRBV14 combines with J gene TRBJ1-2; possible D gene TRBD1, 5 bases. Trimming took 0 bases from V and 4 from J, leaving 15 bases between them. Germline V gene lookup returns CDR1 SGHDN and CDR2 FVKESK. The CDR3 is 16 amino acids. CDR3 loop: CASSQDLGLRGYGYTF. CDR3 DNA sequence: TGTGCCAGCAGCCAAGATCTTGGTCTTAGGGGCTATGGCTACACCTTC.

The chain has TRBV28 and TRBJ2-5; D not resolved. V lost 6 bases to trimming and J lost 3 bases, with 5 bases between them. The germline CDR1 and CDR2 sequences are MDHEN and SYDVKM. The CDR3 extends over 11 amino acids. This CDR3 reads CASRQEETQYF. DNA of the CDR3: TGTGCCAGCAGGCAGGAAGAGACCCAGTACTTC.

The genes are TRBV28 and TRBJ1-1; 10 nucleotides match TRBD1. CDR3 size: 16 residues. Germline trimming cut 3 bases from V and 4 bases from J; bases unmatched to any gene: 8. Germline V gene sequence: CDR1 MDHEN, CDR2 SYDVKM. Here the CDR3 reads CASSLTGGVRSTEAFF. The CDR3 nucleotides are TGTGCCAGCAGTTTGACAGGGGGCGTGAGGAGCACTGAAGCTTTCTTT.

This chain uses TRBV6-5 with TRBJ2-7; D might be TRBD2 (5 bases). Germline loops: CDR1 MNHEY, CDR2 SVGAGI. The V and J ends lost 6 bases and 3 bases respectively, with 12 bases between them. The CDR3 sequence is 13 residues long. CDR3 amino acids: CASRKDGVYEQYF. DNA for the CDR3: TGTGCCAGCAGGAAAGACGGGGTCTACGAGCAGTACTTC.

The V and J genes are TRBV21-1 and TRBJ1-2. TRBV21-1 is annotated as a pseudogene. The CDR3 contains 15 residues. The CDR3 region is CASSKSGGSRYGYTF. The CDR3 bases are TGTGCCAGCAGCAAATCCGGGGGGTCGCGGTATGGCTACACCTTC.

This clone showed up just a few times. The chain employs TRBV28 and TRBJ1-3, with TRBD1 matching over 9 bases. Germline assignment: CDR1 MDHEN and CDR2 SYDVKM. With 6 bases clipped from V and 2 bases from J, the junction kept 5 bases outside the gene matches. The CDR3 is 15 amino acids. CDR3 region: CASRLQGAPGNTIYF. The CDR3 coding sequence is TGTGCCAGCAGACTACAGGGGGCCCCTGGAAACACCATATATTTT.

The genes are TRBV19 and TRBJ1-5; D remains unclear. V lost 3 bases and J 1 base, leaving 10 bases between the germline ends. CDR1 is LNHDA and CDR2 is SQIVND in the germline V gene (reference sequence). The CDR3 has 15 residues. Here the CDR3 DNA reads TGTGCCAGTAGTATGTTTGGAGGGAGCAATCAGCCCCAGCATTTT. It specifies CASSMFGGSNQPQHF. Combining the CDR3 with reference TRBV19 and TRBJ1-5 gives the whole variable domain DGGITQSPKYLFRKEGQNVTLSCEQNLNHDAMYWYRQDPGQGLRLIYYSQIVNDFQKGDIAEGYSVSREKKESFPLTVTSAQKNPTAFYLCASSMFGGSNQPQHFGDGTRLSIL.

The chain is built from TRBV18 and TRBJ2-7; possibly TRBD1 for D (6 bases). Between the trimmed V and J ends, which lost 3 bases and 6 bases, there was a span of 12 bases. This CDR3 has 13 amino acids. Germline assignment: CDR1 KGHSH and CDR2 LQKENI. The CDR3 DNA reads TGTGCCAGCTCACCGGAGGACAGTTGCGAGCAGTACTTC. Its protein is CASSPEDSCEQYF.

The rearrangement uses TRBV28 and TRBJ2-7, with 7 bases matching TRBD1. This CDR3 has 15 amino acids. V shed 6 bases and J 0 bases; nucleotides not matched to a gene: 8. Germline V gene data show CDR1 as MDHEN and CDR2 as SYDVKM. The CDR3 here is CASRLDRASSYEQYF. CDR3 nucleotide sequence: TGTGCCAGCAGACTTGACAGGGCCAGCTCCTACGAGCAGTACTTC.

This chain uses TRBV5-4 with TRBJ2-7, with 13 bases fitting TRBD2. CDR3 size: 15 residues. CDR1 is SGHNT and CDR2 is YYREEE in the germline V gene (reference sequence). Trimming took 4 bases from V and 3 from J; bases not matched to a gene: 4. The CDR3 loop is CASSPGLAGDYEQYF. The CDR3 DNA follows: TGTGCCAGCAGCCCCGGACTAGCGGGAGACTACGAGCAGTACTTC.

The gene calls are TRBV5-5 and TRBJ2-1; maybe TRBD1 (6 bases). There are 15 residues in the CDR3. V was cut by 2 bases and J by 1 base, with 10 bases left in between. Per the germline V gene, CDR1 is SGHKS and CDR2 is YYEKEE (reference sequence). In DNA, the CDR3 is TGTGCCAGCAGCTTAACAGGGATTTCCTACAATGAGCAGTTCTTC. This translates into CASSLTGISYNEQFF.

A few counts support this clone. The V and J genes are TRBV4-3 and TRBJ2-3, with a tentative D call TRBD1 (5 bases). This CDR3 has 15 amino acids. Looked up from germline, CDR1 is LGHNA and CDR2 is YSLEER. Trimming cost V 4 bases and J 0 bases, with 11 bases left between them. CDR3 sequence reads: CASSRETVSTDTQYF. CDR3 nucleotide sequence: TGCGCCAGCAGCCGAGAGACAGTAAGCACAGATACGCAGTATTTT.

J is TRBJ1-2 and V is TRBV6-5; D not certain. V lost 6 bases, J lost 6 bases, and 11 bases lay in between. CDR1 and CDR2 (germline): MNHEY, SVGAGI. There are 12 residues in the CDR3. The CDR3 bases are TGTGCCAGCAGCCGAACTTTCGATGGCTACACCTTC. This gives the protein CASSRTFDGYTF.

The chain couples TRBV4-1 to TRBJ2-3; 15 positions match TRBD2. V lost 8 bases to trimming and J lost 1 base; unmatched junction nucleotides: 7. The CDR3 sequence is 17 residues long. Looked up from germline, CDR1 is MGHRA and CDR2 is YSYEKL. CDR3 amino acids: CASGLAGGRGGTDTQYF. CDR3 DNA: TGCGCCAGCGGACTAGCGGGAGGGCGGGGGGGCACAGATACGCAGTATTTT.

The rearrangement uses TRBV2 and TRBJ1-4; D remains ambiguous. The CDR3 consists of 17 residues. Per the germline V gene, CDR1 is SNHLY and CDR2 is FYNNEI. The ends were cut back, 2 bases at V and 0 bases at J, with 13 bases in the middle. Here the CDR3 reads CASSEPDNPATNEKLFF. Here the CDR3 DNA reads TGTGCCAGCAGTGAACCTGACAATCCAGCAACTAATGAAAAACTGTTTTTT.

The chain has TRBV19 and TRBJ1-2, with TRBD1 as a possible D gene (6 bases). The CDR3 spans 13 residues. Trimming took off 5 bases at V and 6 bases at J, with 13 bases between the two ends. Germline CDR1 and CDR2: LNHDA and SQIVND (reference sequence). CDR3: CASSQQGGNGYTF. The CDR3 DNA sequence: TGTGCCAGTAGTCAACAGGGAGGGAATGGCTACACCTTC.

The V call is TRBV5-1, the J call TRBJ2-7, with 14 bases fitting TRBD2. The CDR3 sequence is 16 residues long. Losses at the gene ends were 4 bases for V and 2 bases for J; bases not matched to a gene: 5. Germline CDR1 is SGHRS and CDR2 is YFSETQ. CDR3 DNA: TGCGCCAGCAGCGCGGGACTAGCGGGGGAGACCTACGAGCAGTACTTC. Its protein product is CASSAGLAGETYEQYF.

V is TRBV29-1 and J is TRBJ2-5, with a possible D match to TRBD2 (6 bases). The assigned J gene may be wrong: the sequence end matches TRBJ2-7 better. The germline V gene encodes CDR1 SQVTM and CDR2 ANQGSEA. The CDR3 is 13 amino acids. DNA of the CDR3: TGCAGCGTTGTAGGTCGCGGGATGCGCGAGCAGTACTTC. This encodes CSVVGRGMREQYF.

This chain links TRBV19 with TRBJ2-7, with TRBD2 identical over 10 bases. This CDR3 has 15 amino acids. V gave up 4 bases and J gave up 5 bases; unmatched junction bases: 8. CDR1 LNHDA and CDR2 SQIVND come from the germline V gene (reference sequence). CDR3 residues: CASSNPGLAYHEQYF. The CDR3, as DNA: TGTGCCAGTAGTAATCCGGGACTAGCGTACCACGAGCAGTACTTC.

This chain connects TRBV7-8 to TRBJ1-2, with 8 bases fitting TRBD1. V gave up 0 bases and J gave up 10 bases; unmatched junction bases: 10. The CDR3 runs 15 residues. Germline values: CDR1 SGHVS, CDR2 FQNEAQ. The CDR3 bases are TGTGCCAGCAGCTTAGCAGTTCTCGGACAGGGAGCCTACACCTTC. It codes for CASSLAVLGQGAYTF. Filled out from reference TRBV7-8 and TRBJ1-2, the complete variable domain reads GAGVSQSPRYKVAKRGQDVALRCDPISGHVSLFWYQQALGQGPEFLTYFQNEAQLDKSGLPSDRFFAERPEGSVSTLKIQRTQQEDSAVYLCASSLAVLGQGAYTFGSGTRLTVV.

Concerning this clone itself: An end of the junction does not agree with germline; a read error may underlie this. V is TRBV7-7 and J is TRBJ2-5; 7 bases map to TRBD2. The CDR3 sequence is 18 residues long. In germline, CDR1 is SSHAT, CDR2 FNYEAQ (reference sequence). CDR3 DNA sequence: TGTGCTAGCAGCTTAGGGAGGGATGGGGGGTACTTGGAAGAGACCCAGTACTTC. Its translation is CASSLGRDGGYLEETQYF. The full variable domain, rest sourced from reference TRBV7-7 and TRBJ2-5, is GAGVSQSPRYKVTKRGQDVTLRCDPISSHATLYWYQQALGQGPEFLTYFNYEAQPDKSGLPSDRFSAERPEGSISTLTIQRTEQRDSAMYRCASSLGRDGGYLEETQYFGPGTRLLVL.

V usage is TRBV25-1 and J usage is TRBJ2-1; 12 bases are a match to TRBD2. The CDR3 length is 16 residues. CDR1 and CDR2 from the germline V gene are MGHDK and SYGVNS. With 5 bases clipped from V and 9 bases from J, the junction kept 11 bases outside the gene matches. CDR3: CASSPSGGAWGGEQFF. In nucleotides, the CDR3 is TGTGCCAGCAGTCCTAGCGGGGGGGCCTGGGGGGGTGAGCAGTTCTTC.

The rearrangement joins TRBV14 to TRBJ2-7, with 9 positions matching TRBD2. This CDR3 has 14 residues. From germline, CDR1 is SGHDN and CDR2 FVKESK. The ends lost 3 bases at V and 6 bases at J; junction bases unmatched: 6. CDR3 residues: CASSQAGGPREQYF. In DNA, the CDR3 is TGTGCCAGCAGCCAGGCGGGAGGGCCTCGCGAGCAGTACTTC.

As concerns this clone: One end of the junction fails to match germline, which may point to a read error. The V and J genes are TRBV6-5 and TRBJ1-2; tentative D call: TRBD1 (6 bases). This CDR3 has 14 residues. Germline loops: CDR1 MNHEY, CDR2 SVGAGI. CDR3 bases: TGTGCCAGCAGTTACTCGACAGGAAACTATGGCTACCCCTTC. It yields the protein CASSYSTGNYGYPF.